In its sample, the clone carrying this T cell receptor (beta chain) was seen many times. The data were taken from a study of molecular identifiers for immune sequencing clone quantification. The wider study: Sequencing covered four of five parts into which replicate RNA from about 21,000 or 97,000 naive CD8 cells was split.

Naive CD8 T cells, phenotype CD8+CD4-CCR7+CD45RA+, were sorted. TCRdb passed the PCR reads through MiXCR, listing each CDR3 protein once. The table records about 640,000 distinct CDR3 sequences, just under 20% of them present only once. Trimming left V 0 bases short and J 3 bases short, with 8 bases between. Looked up from germline, CDR1 is SNHLY and CDR2 is FYNNEI. The CDR3 is 14 residues long. The sequencing input was naive CD8+ T cells from blood, with Jurkat cell RNA spiked in. The subset: FACS-sorted CD8+CD4-CCR7+CD45RA+ naive T cells. The genes are TRBV2 and TRBJ2-5; D is possibly TRBD1 or TRBD2 (5 bases each). The TCR was taken from a human donor in good health. Some libraries in this study had Jurkat cell RNA spiked in. The CDR3 loop reads CASSEAGTEETQYF. DNA of the CDR3: TGTGCCAGCAGTGAAGCCGGGACCGAAGAGACCCAGTACTTC.